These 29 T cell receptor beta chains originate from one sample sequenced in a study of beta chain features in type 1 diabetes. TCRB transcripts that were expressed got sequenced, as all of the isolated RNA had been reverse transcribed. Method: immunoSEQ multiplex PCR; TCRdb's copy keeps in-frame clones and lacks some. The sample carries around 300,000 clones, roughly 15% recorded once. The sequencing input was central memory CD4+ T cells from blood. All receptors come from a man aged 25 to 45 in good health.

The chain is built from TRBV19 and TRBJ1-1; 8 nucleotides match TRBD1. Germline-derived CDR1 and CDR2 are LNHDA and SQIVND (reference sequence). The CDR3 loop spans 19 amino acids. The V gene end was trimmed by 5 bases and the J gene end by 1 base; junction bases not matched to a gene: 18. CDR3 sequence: CASSPKLGQARSSNTEAFF. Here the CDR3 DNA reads TGTGCCAGTAGTCCGAAACTGGGACAGGCAAGGAGTTCGAACACTGAAGCTTTCTTT.

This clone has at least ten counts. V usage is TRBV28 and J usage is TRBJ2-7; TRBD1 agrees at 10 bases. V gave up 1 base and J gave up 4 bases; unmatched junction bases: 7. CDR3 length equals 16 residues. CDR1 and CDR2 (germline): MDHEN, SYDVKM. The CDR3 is CASSLSFGQGGYEQYF. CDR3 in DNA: TGTGCCAGCAGTTTATCCTTTGGACAGGGGGGATACGAGCAGTACTTC.

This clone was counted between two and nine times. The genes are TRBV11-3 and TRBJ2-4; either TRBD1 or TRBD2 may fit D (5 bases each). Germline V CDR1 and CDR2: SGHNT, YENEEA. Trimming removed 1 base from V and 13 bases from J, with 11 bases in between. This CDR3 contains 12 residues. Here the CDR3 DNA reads TGTGCCAGCAGCTTAGTTTCCGGGGCCCAGTACTTC. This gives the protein CASSLVSGAQYF.

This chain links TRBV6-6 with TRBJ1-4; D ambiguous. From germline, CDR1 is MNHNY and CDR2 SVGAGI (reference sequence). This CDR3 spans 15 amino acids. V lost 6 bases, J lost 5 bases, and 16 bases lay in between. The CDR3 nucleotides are TGTGCCAGCAGCTTACCGGGAAAGAGGAATGAAAAACTGTTTTTT. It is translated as CASSLPGKRNEKLFF.

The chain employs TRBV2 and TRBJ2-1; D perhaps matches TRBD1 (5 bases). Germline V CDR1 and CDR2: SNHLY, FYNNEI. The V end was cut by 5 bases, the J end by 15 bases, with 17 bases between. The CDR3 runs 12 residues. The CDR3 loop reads CASSYQGYKPFF. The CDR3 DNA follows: TGTGCCAGCAGTTACCAGGGATACAAACCGTTCTTC.

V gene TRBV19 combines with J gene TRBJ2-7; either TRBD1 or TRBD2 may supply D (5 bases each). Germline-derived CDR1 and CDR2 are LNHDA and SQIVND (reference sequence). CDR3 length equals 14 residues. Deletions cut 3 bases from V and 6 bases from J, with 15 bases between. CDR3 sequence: CASSIPGAGGEQYF. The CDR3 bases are TGTGCCAGTAGTATTCCCGGGGCCGGTGGCGAGCAGTACTTC.

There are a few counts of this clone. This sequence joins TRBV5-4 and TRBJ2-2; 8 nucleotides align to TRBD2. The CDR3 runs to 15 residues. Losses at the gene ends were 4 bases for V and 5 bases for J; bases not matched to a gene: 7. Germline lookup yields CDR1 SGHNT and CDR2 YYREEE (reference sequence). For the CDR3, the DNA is TGTGCCAGCAGCATTTCGGGACTAGGGACCGGGGAGCTGTTTTTT. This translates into CASSISGLGTGELFF.

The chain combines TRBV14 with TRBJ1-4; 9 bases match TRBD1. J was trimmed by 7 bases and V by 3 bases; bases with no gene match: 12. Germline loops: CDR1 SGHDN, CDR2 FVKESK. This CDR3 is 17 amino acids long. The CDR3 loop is CASSHRTGDLLGEKLFF. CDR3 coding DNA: TGTGCCAGCAGCCACCGGACAGGGGATCTATTAGGTGAAAAACTGTTTTTT.

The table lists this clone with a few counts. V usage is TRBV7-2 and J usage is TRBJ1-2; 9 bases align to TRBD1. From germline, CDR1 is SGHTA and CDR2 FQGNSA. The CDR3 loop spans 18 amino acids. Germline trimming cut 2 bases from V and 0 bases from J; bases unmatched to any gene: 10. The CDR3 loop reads CASSLYGTGSKTNYGYTF. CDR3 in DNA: TGTGCCAGCAGCTTATATGGGACAGGGAGCAAGACTAACTATGGCTACACCTTC.

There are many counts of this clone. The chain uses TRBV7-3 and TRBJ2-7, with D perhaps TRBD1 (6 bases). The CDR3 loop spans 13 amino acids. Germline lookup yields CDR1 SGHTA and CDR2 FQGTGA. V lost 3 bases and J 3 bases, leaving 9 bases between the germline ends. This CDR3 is CASSFQQGYEQYV. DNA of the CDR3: TGTGCCAGCAGCTTCCAACAGGGCTACGAGCAGTACGTC.

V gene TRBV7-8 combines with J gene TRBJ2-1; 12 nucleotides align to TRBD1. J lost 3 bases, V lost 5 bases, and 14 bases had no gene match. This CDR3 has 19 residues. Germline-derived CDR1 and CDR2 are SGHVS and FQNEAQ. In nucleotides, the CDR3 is TGTGCCAGCAGCCGAGGGACAGGGGGCGGTAGCGGGTACTACAATGAGCAGTTCTTC. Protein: CASSRGTGGGSGYYNEQFF.

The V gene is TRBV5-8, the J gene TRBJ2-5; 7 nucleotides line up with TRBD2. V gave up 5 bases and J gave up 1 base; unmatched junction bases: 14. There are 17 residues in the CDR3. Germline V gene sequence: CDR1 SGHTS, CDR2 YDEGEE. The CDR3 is CASSKGSGLGLQETQYF. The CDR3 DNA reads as TGTGCCAGCAGTAAAGGTAGCGGGTTGGGGCTCCAAGAGACCCAGTACTTC.

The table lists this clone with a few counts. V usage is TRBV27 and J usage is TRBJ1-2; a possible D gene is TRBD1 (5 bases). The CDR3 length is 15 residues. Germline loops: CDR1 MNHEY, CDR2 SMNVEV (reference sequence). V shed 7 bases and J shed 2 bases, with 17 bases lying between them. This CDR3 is CASIQNSGANYGYTF. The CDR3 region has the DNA TGTGCCAGCATCCAAAACTCTGGGGCGAACTATGGCTACACCTTC.

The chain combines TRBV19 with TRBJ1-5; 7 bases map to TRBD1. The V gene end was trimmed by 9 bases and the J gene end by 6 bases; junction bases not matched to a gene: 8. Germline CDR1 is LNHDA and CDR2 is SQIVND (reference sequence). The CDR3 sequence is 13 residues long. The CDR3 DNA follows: TGTGCCAGCCGGGACAGCCCTGGTCAGCCCCAGCATTTT. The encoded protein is CASRDSPGQPQHF.

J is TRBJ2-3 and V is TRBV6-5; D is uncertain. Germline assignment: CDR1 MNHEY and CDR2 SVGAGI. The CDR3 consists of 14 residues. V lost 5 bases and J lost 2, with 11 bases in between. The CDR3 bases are TGTGCCAGCAGTAAAGCAGTCTCCACAGATACGCAGTATTTT. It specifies CASSKAVSTDTQYF.

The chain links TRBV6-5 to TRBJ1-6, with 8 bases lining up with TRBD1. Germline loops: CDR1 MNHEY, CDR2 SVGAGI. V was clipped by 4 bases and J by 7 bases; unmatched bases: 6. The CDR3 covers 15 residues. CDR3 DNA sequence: TGTGCCAGCAGTTCCTCAGACAGGGGCAATTCACCCCTCCACTTT. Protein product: CASSSSDRGNSPLHF.

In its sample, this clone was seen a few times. The DNA for the CDR3 is TGTGCCAGCAGCCCCGCGGGGACAGGGGAGTACAATGAGCAGTTCTTC. Residues: CASSPAGTGEYNEQFF. The chain combines TRBV7-2 with TRBJ2-1; 10 bases are a match to TRBD1. Trimming removed 5 bases from V and 4 bases from J; junction bases left unmatched: 8. CDR3 length equals 16 residues. Germline loops: CDR1 SGHTA, CDR2 FQGNSA.

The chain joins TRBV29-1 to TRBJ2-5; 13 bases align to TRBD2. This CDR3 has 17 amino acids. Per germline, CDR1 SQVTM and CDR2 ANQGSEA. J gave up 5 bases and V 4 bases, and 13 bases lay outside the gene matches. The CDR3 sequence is CSVGLGGLAGRLETQYF. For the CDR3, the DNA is TGCAGCGTTGGCCTGGGGGGACTAGCGGGGAGATTGGAGACCCAGTACTTC.

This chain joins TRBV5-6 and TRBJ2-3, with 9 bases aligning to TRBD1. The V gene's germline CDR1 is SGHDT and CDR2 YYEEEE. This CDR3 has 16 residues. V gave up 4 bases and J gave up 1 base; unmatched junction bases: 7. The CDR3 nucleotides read TGTGCCAGCAGCGCCGGACAGGGGATCCGCACAGATACGCAGTATTTT. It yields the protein CASSAGQGIRTDTQYF.

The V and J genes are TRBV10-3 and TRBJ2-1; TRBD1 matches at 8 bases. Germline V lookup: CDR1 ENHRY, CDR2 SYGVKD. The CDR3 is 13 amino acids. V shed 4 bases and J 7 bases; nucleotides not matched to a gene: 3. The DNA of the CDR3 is TGTGCCATCAGTGGGACAGGGTGGAATGAGCAGTTCTTC. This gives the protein CAISGTGWNEQFF.

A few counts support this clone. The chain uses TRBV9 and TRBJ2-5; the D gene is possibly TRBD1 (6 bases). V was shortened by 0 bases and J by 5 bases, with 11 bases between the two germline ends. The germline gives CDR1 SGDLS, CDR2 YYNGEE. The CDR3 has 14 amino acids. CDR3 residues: CASSVDQGWETQYF. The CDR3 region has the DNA TGTGCCAGCAGCGTAGATCAGGGGTGGGAGACCCAGTACTTC.

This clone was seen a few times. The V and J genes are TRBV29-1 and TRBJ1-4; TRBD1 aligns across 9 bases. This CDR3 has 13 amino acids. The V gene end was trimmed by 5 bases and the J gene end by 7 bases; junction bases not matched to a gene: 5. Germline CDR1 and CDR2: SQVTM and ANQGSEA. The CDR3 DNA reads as TGCAGCGTTCAACAGGGGGCATTTGAAAAACTGTTTTTT. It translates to CSVQQGAFEKLFF.

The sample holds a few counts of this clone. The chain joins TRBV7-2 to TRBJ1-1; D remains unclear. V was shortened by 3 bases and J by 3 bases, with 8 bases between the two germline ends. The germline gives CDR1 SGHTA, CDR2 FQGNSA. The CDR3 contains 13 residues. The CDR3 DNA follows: TGTGCCAGCAGCTTCTCCTGGGACACTGAAGCTTTCTTT. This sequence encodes CASSFSWDTEAFF. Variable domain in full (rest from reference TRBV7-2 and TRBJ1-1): GAGVSQSPSNKVTEKGKDVELRCDPISGHTALYWYRQSLGQGLEFLIYFQGNSAPDKSGLPSDRFSAERTGGSVSTLTIQRTQQEDSAVYLCASSFSWDTEAFFGQGTRLTVV.

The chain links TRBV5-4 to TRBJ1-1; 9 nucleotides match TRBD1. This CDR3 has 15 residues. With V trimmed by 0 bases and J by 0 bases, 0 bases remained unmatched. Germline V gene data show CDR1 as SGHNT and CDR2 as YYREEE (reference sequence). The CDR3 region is CASSLGQGVNTEAFF. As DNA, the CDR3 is TGTGCCAGCAGCTTGGGACAGGGGGTGAACACTGAAGCTTTCTTT.

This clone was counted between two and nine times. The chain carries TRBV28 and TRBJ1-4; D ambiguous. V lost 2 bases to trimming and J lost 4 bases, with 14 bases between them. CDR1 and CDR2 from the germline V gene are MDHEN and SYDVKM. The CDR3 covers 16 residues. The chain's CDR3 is CASSLGSAVINEKLFF. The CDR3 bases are TGTGCCAGCAGTTTAGGGAGTGCGGTTATTAATGAAAAACTGTTTTTT.

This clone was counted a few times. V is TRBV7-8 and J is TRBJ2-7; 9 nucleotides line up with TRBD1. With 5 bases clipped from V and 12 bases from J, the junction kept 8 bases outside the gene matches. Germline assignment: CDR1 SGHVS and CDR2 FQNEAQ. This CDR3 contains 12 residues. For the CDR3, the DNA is TGTGCCAGCAGCGGACAGGGGAACGTCTTGTACTTC. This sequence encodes CASSGQGNVLYF.

CDR3 bases: TGTGCCTGGAGTGTACGACGGGTGAACACTGAAGCTTTCTTT. Translated: CAWSVRRVNTEAFF. V usage is TRBV30 and J usage is TRBJ1-1, with no clear D. V was cut by 0 bases and J by 0 bases, with 8 bases left in between. There are 14 residues in the CDR3. Germline assignment: CDR1 GTSNPN and CDR2 SVGIG (reference sequence).

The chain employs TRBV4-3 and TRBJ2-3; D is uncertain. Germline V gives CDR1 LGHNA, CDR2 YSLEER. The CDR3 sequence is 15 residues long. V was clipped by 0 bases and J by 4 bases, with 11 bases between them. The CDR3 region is CASSQDPAGPDTQYF. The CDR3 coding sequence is TGCGCCAGCAGCCAAGATCCTGCCGGGCCAGATACGCAGTATTTT.

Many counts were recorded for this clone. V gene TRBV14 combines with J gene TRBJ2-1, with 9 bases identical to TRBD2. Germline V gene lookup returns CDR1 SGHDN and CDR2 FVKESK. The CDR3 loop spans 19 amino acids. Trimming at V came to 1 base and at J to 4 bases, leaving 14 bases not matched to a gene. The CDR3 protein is CASSQGPYSGSNTYNEQFF. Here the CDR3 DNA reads TGTGCCAGCAGCCAAGGCCCTTATAGCGGGAGTAATACTTACAATGAGCAGTTCTTC.